This T cell receptor (beta chain) was retrieved from a study of control samples from healthy donors and cancer patients (dated by TCRdb to the early 2020s). Regarding this clone: Its antigen specificity is not known. No quality values exist for individual bases; no much larger clone is one base distant.

The CDR3 contains 15 residues, cysteine and phenylalanine counted. The read is trimmed to its CDR3 DNA, 45 bases read in frame from base 1. Clipping removes 0 bases from V and 1 base from J, with 3 as the unmatched junction base count. CDR1 and CDR2 are read off the germline V gene as SGHDT and YYEEEE. The library came from the immunoSEQ multiplex PCR assay. As stored in TCRdb, this immuneACCESS dataset retains in-frame rearrangements with V and J assigned. A fraction of the clones does not appear; measured against another copy, unresolved V genes explain less than half of the discrepancy, and the remainder lacks a known reason. The sample profile shows 70,000 to 95,000 clones; over 75% of them were found once. The top ten constitute 20% of the sample.

This clonotype originated in a man aged 45-65 years in good health. This sequence uses TRBV5-6 and TRBJ2-5; TRBD1 fits 7 bases in the junction. The sequencing sample was made of blood. The sequenced DNA is TGTGCCAGCAGCTTGGACAGGGGATTCCAAGAGACCCAGTACTTC. Its coded protein is CASSLDRGFQETQYF.